The clone carrying this TCR beta chain was picked up a small number of times. A read error may account for a junction end that differs from germline. Until they underwent thyroid surgery, no patient had received any treatment. The data are from a study of metastatic and nonmetastatic thyroid tumors. MiXCR re-clonotyped the PCR reads for TCRdb. The table includes about 92,000 clones, around 14% detected once. This CDR3 has 17 residues. The chain joins TRBV12-3 or TRBV12-4 to TRBJ2-1; 10 nucleotides agree with TRBD2. The sequence was obtained from a female donor with papillary thyroid cancer or a benign thyroid nodule (not recorded which). Some clones in this sample may be carry-over from other donors' samples. The sequencing input was blood. The CDR3 spells CASSIANTSGDRGEQFF. CDR3 nucleotide sequence: TGTGCCAGCAGTATAGCGAATACTAGCGGGGACCGGGGTGAGCAGTTCTTC.